The clone carrying this T cell receptor beta chain came up many times. Its matching antigen is unknown. The time point is: newly diagnosed GD, antithyroid drugs for less than 3 months. Generation of the TCR library employed RNA extracted from PBMCs. The data derive from a study of regulatory T cells in long-lasting Graves disease. Whole-study findings and limits: Persistent disease showed a preference for TRBV28, TRBJ1-2 and TRBJ2-5.

The authors built TCR beta libraries using iRepertoire HTBI primers and Arm-PCR of CDR3 regions. TCRdb analysed the multiplex PCR reads with MiXCR anew, one entry per CDR3 protein. The table includes 500,000 or so distinct CDR3 sequences, 15% to 20% detected once. The trim removed 6 bases at V and 0 bases at J, leaving 7 bases unmatched. CDR1 is SGHRS, CDR2 YFSETQ, per germline. This CDR3 is built from 15 residues. These same data were also listed under a study on T cells in Graves' hyperthyroidism and ophthalmopathy.

This clonotype originated in a woman aged 40-65 years with Graves disease. The sequencing used peripheral blood mononuclear cells (PBMCs), collected at new diagnosis, from a patient treated with antithyroid drugs. The rearrangement joins TRBV5-1 to TRBJ1-1; TRBD1 aligns across 8 bases. This CDR3 is CASKGQANLNTEAFF. The CDR3 DNA is TGCGCCAGCAAGGGACAGGCGAACTTGAACACTGAAGCTTTCTTT.